This T cell receptor beta chain was sequenced in a study of long-term antiretroviral therapy in people with HIV. Overall study results and limits: The study lacked data on ART adherence, viral resistance or therapy changes. Diversity increased after ART yet remained lower than in transplant donor controls.

A word on this clone: Its specificity is not known.

CDR1 SGHAT and CDR2 FQNNGV come from the germline V gene. This CDR3 region has 14 residues. Trimming left V 1 base short and J 0 bases short, with 5 bases between. An immunoSEQ assay, version v3.0, was performed at survey level. The protocol was immunoSEQ multiplex PCR, while the TCRdb copy is restricted to in-frame clones and leaves out a portion. The sample has under 20,000 clones, over 65% seen once. V usage is TRBV11-2 and J usage is TRBJ2-3; no clear D gene. The sequence was obtained from a woman in her fifties or sixties with HIV. The input for sequencing was unsorted PBMCs, taken 0.5 years before starting antiretroviral therapy. The CDR3 DNA reads TGTGCCAGCAGCTTAGTTTCCAGCACAGATACGCAGTATTTT. Protein sequence: CASSLVSSTDTQYF.